These 27 T cell receptor beta chains share one sample of origin, sequenced in a study of blood T cells in healthy people across ages. The second PCR ran roughly 6 to 11 cycles with a sample-barcoded 5' primer and J-beta primers. MiXCR was run by TCRdb on the 5' RACE reads, yielding one entry per CDR3 protein. The top ten hold under 30% of the sample, which has 1.8 million or so distinct CDR3 sequences, 35% to 50% seen once. The specimen was blood. The receptors stem from a human donor in good health.

The table lists this clonotype with a few counts. J is TRBJ1-1 and V is TRBV4-3; D uncertain. The CDR3 is made up of 13 amino acids. Germline-derived CDR1 and CDR2 are LGHNA and YSLEER. V lost 5 bases and J 1 base, leaving 8 bases between the germline ends. CDR3 loop: CASSMQPNTEAFF. In DNA form, the CDR3 reads TGCGCCAGCAGCATGCAGCCGAACACTGAAGCTTTCTTT.

J is TRBJ2-3 and V is TRBV27, with TRBD2 identical over 12 bases. Germline CDR1 reads MNHEY; CDR2 reads SMNVEV (reference sequence). The V segment lost 4 bases and the J segment 7 bases; nucleotides outside the gene matches: 6. The length of the CDR3 is 15 residues. The DNA of the CDR3 is TGTGCCAGCAGTTCCGGACTAGCGGGGTTAAATACGCAGTATTTT. Amino acids: CASSSGLAGLNTQYF.

This clonotype was seen once. V gene TRBV11-2 combines with J gene TRBJ2-3; no reliable D call. The CDR3 consists of 14 residues. The germline V and J ends were trimmed by 4 bases and 6 bases, with 14 bases remaining between them. Germline CDR1 reads SGHAT; CDR2 reads FQNNGV. The DNA for the CDR3 is TGTGCCAGCAGCTCTCAACGCCAGTTTGATACGCAGTATTTT. This codes for CASSSQRQFDTQYF.

CDR3 DNA sequence: TGTGCCAGCAGACCACCCTCTAGCGGAGAGACCCAGTACTTC. Amino acid sequence: CASRPPSSGETQYF. This chain links TRBV27 with TRBJ2-5, with TRBD2 matching over 7 bases. V trimming: 6 bases; J trimming: 4 bases; junction bases outside the gene matches: 8. The CDR3 has 14 amino acids. Germline CDR1 is MNHEY and CDR2 is SMNVEV (reference sequence).

This rearrangement joins TRBV12-3 or TRBV12-4 to TRBJ1-5; TRBD1 might be the D (5 bases). Trimming removed 5 bases from V and 1 base from J, with 12 bases in between. CDR3 length: 15 residues. The DNA of the CDR3 is TGTGCCAGCAGTCACAGGCTATCGAGCAATCAGCCCCAGCATTTT. As protein: CASSHRLSSNQPQHF.

A note on this clonotype: A junction boundary mismatches the germline segment, possibly from a read error. V gene TRBV7-9 combines with J gene TRBJ1-2, with D perhaps TRBD1 (5 bases). CDR1 SEHNR and CDR2 FQNEAQ come from the germline V gene (reference sequence). The CDR3 is made up of 14 amino acids. The CDR3 loop is CASRIDSNLYGYIF. CDR3 DNA: TGTGCCAGCAGAATCGACAGCAATCTCTATGGCTACATCTTC.

The rearrangement joins TRBV20-1 to TRBJ2-1, with D perhaps TRBD2 (6 bases). This CDR3 comprises 17 residues. V lost 3 bases to trimming and J lost 2 bases, with 20 bases between them. Germline V gene data show CDR1 as DFQATT and CDR2 as SNEGSKA (reference sequence). CDR3 sequence: CSARRVSGGKAYNEQFF. The DNA of the CDR3 is TGCAGTGCTAGGAGAGTTTCCGGGGGTAAGGCCTACAATGAGCAGTTCTTC.

This clonotype was counted only a few times. This chain uses TRBV4-2 with TRBJ2-5; D remains unclear. Trimming removed 0 bases at V and 5 bases at J, with 7 bases between. The CDR3 is made up of 13 amino acids. CDR1 and CDR2 from the germline V gene are LGHNA and YNFKEQ. The CDR3 region has the DNA TGTGCCAGCAGCCAAGATGATGGGGAGACCCAGTACTTC. Its translation is CASSQDDGETQYF.

This sequence joins TRBV20-1 and TRBJ2-3; 11 nucleotides line up with TRBD2. V lost 2 bases, J lost 9 bases, and 10 bases stayed unmatched. CDR3 length equals 15 residues. Germline values: CDR1 DFQATT, CDR2 SNEGSKA (reference sequence). In DNA form, the CDR3 reads TGCAGTGCTAGATTAGCGGGGGGGTCCGGGAGAACGCAGTATTTT. Amino acid sequence: CSARLAGGSGRTQYF.

This clonotype occurred a few times. The rearrangement uses TRBV10-3 and TRBJ2-3; 10 bases align to TRBD2. The CDR3 has 16 residues. J gave up 2 bases and V 6 bases, and 8 bases lay outside the gene matches. Germline V gives CDR1 ENHRY, CDR2 SYGVKD. The CDR3 sequence is CAIRAVAGGFTDTQYF. The CDR3, as DNA: TGTGCCATCAGGGCGGTAGCGGGGGGATTCACAGATACGCAGTATTTT.

The chain links TRBV5-1 to TRBJ2-5; D gene uncertain. Germline CDR1 and CDR2: SGHRS and YFSETQ. The V end lost 1 base, the J end lost 5 bases, and 21 bases lay between the germline ends. CDR3 length: 17 residues. CDR3 bases: TGCGCCAGCAGCTTGCGACCTCATATCTCCGCCAAGGAGACCCAGTACTTC. Amino acids: CASSLRPHISAKETQYF.

The chain uses TRBV12-3 or TRBV12-4 and TRBJ2-1; either TRBD1 or TRBD2 may fit D (5 bases each). The V end lost 4 bases, the J end lost 10 bases, and 23 bases lay between the germline ends. The CDR3 has 16 amino acids. The CDR3 loop is CASSSSGPGPDSEQFF. DNA for the CDR3: TGTGCCAGCAGTTCGTCGGGGCCGGGACCTGATAGCGAGCAGTTCTTC.

This clonotype was recorded a few times. DNA for the CDR3: TGCGCCAGCAGCTTGGCGGAGACGGGCAACGAGCAGTACTTC. Protein: CASSLAETGNEQYF. The chain carries TRBV5-1 and TRBJ2-7, with D unclear. Germline CDR1 is SGHRS and CDR2 is YFSETQ. Between the trimmed V and J ends, which lost 0 bases and 5 bases, there was a span of 12 bases. This CDR3 is 14 amino acids long.

V and J are TRBV4-2 and TRBJ2-5; TRBD1 aligns across 7 bases. V was clipped by 3 bases and J by 5 bases; unmatched bases: 6. Germline values: CDR1 LGHNA, CDR2 YNFKEQ. The CDR3 is 14 residues long. The CDR3: CASSQYTGDETQYF. The CDR3 region has the DNA TGTGCCAGCAGCCAGTACACAGGGGACGAGACCCAGTACTTC.

The sample holds a few counts of this clonotype. V and J are TRBV20-1 and TRBJ2-3; D might be TRBD1 or TRBD2, each matching 5 bases. V was shortened by 0 bases and J by 2 bases, with 6 bases between the two germline ends. The CDR3 is made up of 13 amino acids. The germline V gene encodes CDR1 DFQATT and CDR2 SNEGSKA (reference sequence). CDR3 in amino acids: CSAREGVTDTQYF. CDR3 in DNA: TGCAGTGCTAGAGAGGGGGTCACAGATACGCAGTATTTT.

The chain couples TRBV12-3 or TRBV12-4 to TRBJ1-2; 7 bases are a match to TRBD1. After removal of 6 bases from V and 8 bases from J, the junction contained 9 bases not matched to a gene. This CDR3 region has 13 residues. This CDR3 is CASSPHRGSGYTF. The CDR3 coding sequence is TGTGCCAGCAGCCCCCACAGGGGAAGCGGCTACACCTTC.

This clonotype was found many times. The chain has TRBV18 and TRBJ2-6, with D uncertain. Germline V lookup: CDR1 KGHSH, CDR2 LQKENI. CDR3 size: 18 residues. V was clipped by 2 bases and J by 0 bases, with 14 bases between them. In DNA, the CDR3 is TGTGCCAGCTCACCAGAGCCGGAAATCGCCTCTGGGGCCAACGTCCTGACTTTC. It specifies CASSPEPEIASGANVLTF.

This clonotype was seen more than once but under ten times. This sequence joins TRBV4-3 and TRBJ2-1; 11 bases are shared with TRBD1. The CDR3 spans 15 residues. J was trimmed by 8 bases and V by 1 base; bases with no gene match: 4. Germline V CDR1 and CDR2: LGHNA, YSLEER. This CDR3 reads CASSQVRTGGDEQFF. In nucleotides, the CDR3 is TGCGCCAGCAGCCAAGTAAGGACAGGGGGCGATGAGCAGTTCTTC.

This clonotype turned up a few times. The V call is TRBV24-1, the J call TRBJ1-5; 11 bases fit TRBD1. Germline V gene sequence: CDR1 KGHDR, CDR2 SFDVKD. The CDR3 has 14 amino acids. Trimming cost V 5 bases and J 6 bases; bases outside gene matches: 2. This CDR3 reads CATSVGTGGQPQHF. The CDR3 DNA reads TGTGCCACCAGTGTGGGGACAGGGGGTCAGCCCCAGCATTTT.

This clonotype was counted a single time. The genes are TRBV5-1 and TRBJ1-1; D gene uncertain. The CDR3 covers 17 residues. The ends were cut back, 0 bases at V and 4 bases at J, with 19 bases in the middle. In germline, CDR1 is SGHRS, CDR2 YFSETQ. In DNA, the CDR3 is TGCGCCAGCAGCTTGGCCGTAACAGCATCTGACGGCACTGAAGCTTTCTTT. Protein product: CASSLAVTASDGTEAFF.

As for this clonotype: A read error may produce the germline difference seen at one junction end. The chain links TRBV29-1 to TRBJ1-2; weak D call: TRBD1 (6 bases). The CDR3 has 12 residues. Germline V gives CDR1 SQVTM, CDR2 ANQGSEA. CDR3 DNA: TGCTGCGTGGGGGCGAGGGTCTATGGCTACACCTTC. Residues: CCVGARVYGYTF.

This clonotype came up once. The junction does not match germline at one end; this may be a read error. The chain combines TRBV11-3 with TRBJ2-7; D assignment may be TRBD1 or TRBD2 (6 bases each). There are 17 residues in the CDR3. The germline gives CDR1 SGHNT, CDR2 YENEEA. The CDR3 DNA is TGTGCCAGCAGCTTATGGGGGCGGGACAAGAGCTCCTACGAACAGTACTTC. Its translation is CASSLWGRDKSSYEQYF. The full variable domain, rest sourced from reference TRBV11-3 and TRBJ2-7, is EAGVVQSPRYKIIEKKQPVAFWCNPISGHNTLYWYLQNLGQGPELLIRYENEEAVDDSQLPKDRFSAERLKGVDSTLKIQPAELGDSAVYLCASSLWGRDKSSYEQYFGPGTRLTVT.

The genes are TRBV7-2 and TRBJ2-7; unclear D gene. The V gene's germline CDR1 is SGHTA and CDR2 FQGNSA. Trimming left V 1 base short and J 6 bases short, with 13 bases between. This CDR3 region has 14 residues. The CDR3 loop reads CASSLGSSLGEQYF. The CDR3 DNA follows: TGTGCCAGCAGCTTAGGGTCCAGTTTAGGCGAGCAGTACTTC.

This clonotype was detected many times. The genes are TRBV6-1 and TRBJ1-1; TRBD1 matches at 7 bases. Germline trimming cut 6 bases from V and 3 bases from J; bases unmatched to any gene: 16. The CDR3 is 17 amino acids. Germline V gives CDR1 MNHNS, CDR2 SASEGT. The CDR3: CASRETLTGWLDTEAFF. CDR3 bases: TGTGCCAGCAGAGAGACTTTGACAGGGTGGTTGGACACTGAAGCTTTCTTT.

This sequence joins TRBV4-3 and TRBJ2-7; 9 positions match TRBD1. V lost 4 bases to trimming and J lost 2 bases; unmatched junction nucleotides: 9. The CDR3 sequence is 16 residues long. The germline gives CDR1 LGHNA, CDR2 YSLEER. The CDR3 DNA reads as TGCGCCAGCAGCCTTTTCCCCGGGACAGGGCCCTACGAGCAGTACTTC. As protein: CASSLFPGTGPYEQYF.

The V gene is TRBV4-3, the J gene TRBJ2-3; D is unresolved. The V end was cut by 4 bases, the J end by 6 bases, with 11 bases between. The CDR3 runs to 13 residues. Germline lookup yields CDR1 LGHNA and CDR2 YSLEER. CDR3 nucleotide sequence: TGCGCCAGCAGCCCGTCAAGATCGGATACGCAGTATTTT. As protein: CASSPSRSDTQYF.

This clonotype was observed many times. The chain couples TRBV6-2 or TRBV6-3 to TRBJ2-1; 10 bases match TRBD2. V gave up 4 bases and J gave up 2 bases; unmatched junction bases: 2. CDR1 and CDR2 from the germline V gene are MNHEY and SVGEGT. The CDR3 runs 15 residues. The chain's CDR3 is CASSSGLAPYNEQFF. As DNA, the CDR3 is TGTGCCAGCAGTTCGGGACTAGCGCCCTACAATGAGCAGTTCTTC.